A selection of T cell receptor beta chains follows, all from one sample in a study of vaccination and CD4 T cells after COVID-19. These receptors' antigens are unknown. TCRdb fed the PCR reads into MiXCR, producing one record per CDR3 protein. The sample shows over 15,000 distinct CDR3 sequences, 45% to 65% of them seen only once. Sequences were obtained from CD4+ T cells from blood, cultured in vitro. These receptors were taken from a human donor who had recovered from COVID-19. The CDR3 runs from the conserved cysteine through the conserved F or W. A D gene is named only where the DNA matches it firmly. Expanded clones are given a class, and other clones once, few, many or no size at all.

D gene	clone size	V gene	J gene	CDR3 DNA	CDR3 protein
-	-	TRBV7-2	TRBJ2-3	TGTGCCAGCAGCTTATCCAGGGAGGCGCAGTATTTT	CASSLSREAQYF
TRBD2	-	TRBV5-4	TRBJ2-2	TGTGCCAGCAGCTCCCTGGGGGGGGGCACCGGGGAGCTGTTTTTT	CASSSLGGGTGELFF
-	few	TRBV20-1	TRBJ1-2	TGCAGTGCTTCCGCGGGGGGGGATGATGGCTACACCTTC	CSASAGGDDGYTF
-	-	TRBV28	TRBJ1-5	TGTGCCAGCAGTTTTTCAGCCCACCGTACACCCCAGCATTTT	CASSFSAHRTPQHF
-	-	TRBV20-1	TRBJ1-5	TGCAGTGCTAGGGGTGGGGCTGCCAATCAGCCCCAGCATTTT	CSARGGAANQPQHF
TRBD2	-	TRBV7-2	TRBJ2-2	TGTGCCAGCAGCTTAATGAGCGGGAGTAACACCGGGGGGCTGTTTTTT	CASSLMSGSNTGGLFF
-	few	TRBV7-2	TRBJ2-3	TGTGCCAGCACCTCCAGCACAGATACGCAGTATTTT	CASTSSTDTQYF
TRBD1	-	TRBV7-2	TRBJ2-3	TGTGCCAGCAGCGCCGACAGGGGCACAGATACGCAGTATTTT	CASSADRGTDTQYF
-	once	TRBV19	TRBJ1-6	TGTGCCAGTAGTATGAGTAGTTCACCCCTCCACTTT	CASSMSSSPLHF
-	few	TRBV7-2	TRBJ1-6	TGTGCCAGCAGCTTCCAACAGGGACGGGATTCACCCCTCCACTTT	CASSFQQGRDSPLHF
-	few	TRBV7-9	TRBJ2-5	TGTGCCAGCAGGCCGAAGCTTAGGATCGACGGGCAAGAGACCCAGTACTTC	CASRPKLRIDGQETQYF
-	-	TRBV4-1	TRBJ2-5	TGCGCCAGCAGCCAAGGTTTCGAGGGCTACCAAGAGACCCAGTACTTC	CASSQGFEGYQETQYF
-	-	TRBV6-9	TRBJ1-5	TGTGCCAGCAAAGAACAGGATCGCAATCAGCCCCAGCATTTT	CASKEQDRNQPQHF
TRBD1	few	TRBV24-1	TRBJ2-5	TGTGCCACCGAATCCGGACAGGGTTCGGGGCCCCAGTACTTC	CATESGQGSGPQYF
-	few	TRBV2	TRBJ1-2	TGTGCCAGCAGTATTTACAGGTCAGATGGCTACACCTTC	CASSIYRSDGYTF
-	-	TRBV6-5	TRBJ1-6	TGTGCCAGCAGTTACGGGGGTGCTGGGGCCTATAATTCACCCCTCCACTTT	CASSYGGAGAYNSPLHF
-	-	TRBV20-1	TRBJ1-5	TGCAGTGCTAGAGGCGGAGGCGGAAGTCAGCCCCAGCATTTT	CSARGGGGSQPQHF
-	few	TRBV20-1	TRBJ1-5	TGCAGTGCTAGGGAATTGGGGTATCTTAGCAATCAGCCCCAGCATTTT	CSARELGYLSNQPQHF
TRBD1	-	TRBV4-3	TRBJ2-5	TGCGCCAGCAGCCACCGATCCGACAGGGCTGCAGAGACCCAGTACTTC	CASSHRSDRAAETQYF
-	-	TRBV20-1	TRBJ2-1	TGCAGTGCTAGATCCAACGGCTATACCTACAATGAGCAGTTCTTC	CSARSNGYTYNEQFF
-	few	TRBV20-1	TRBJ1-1	TGCAGTGCTAGAACCTTTAGGGGGACTGAAGCTTTCTTT	CSARTFRGTEAFF
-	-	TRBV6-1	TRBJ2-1	TGTGCCAGCAGCTCTACCGAACCGAATGAGCAGTTCTTC	CASSSTEPNEQFF
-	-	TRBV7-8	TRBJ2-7	TGTGCCAGCAGCCCCCTCGGAGTCTACGAGCAGTACTTC	CASSPLGVYEQYF
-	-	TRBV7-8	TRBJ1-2	TGTGCCAGCAGCTTAGGGGCAGCATATGGCTACACCTTC	CASSLGAAYGYTF
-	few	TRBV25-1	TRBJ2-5	TGTGCCAGCAGTGAATTCCAGGGATCCTCCTTTAAAGAGACCCAGTACTTC	CASSEFQGSSFKETQYF
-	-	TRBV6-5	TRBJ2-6	TGTGCCAGCAGTTACGACGGCAGGGGTAGTGGGGCCAACGTCCTGACTTTC	CASSYDGRGSGANVLTF
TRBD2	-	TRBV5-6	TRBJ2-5	TGTGCCAGCAGCTTGGCCCATAGCGGGCGGAAAGAGACCCAGTACTTC	CASSLAHSGRKETQYF
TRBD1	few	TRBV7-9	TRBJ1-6	TGTGCCAGCAGGGGACAGTTTGGAGGCTCCTATAATTCACCCCTCCACTTT	CASRGQFGGSYNSPLHF
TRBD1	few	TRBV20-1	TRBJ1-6	TGCAGTGCTCCGGACAGGGGCAATAATTCACCCCTCCACTTT	CSAPDRGNNSPLHF
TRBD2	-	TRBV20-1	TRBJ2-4	TGCAGTGCTAGCCCGACTAGCTACAACATTCAGTACTTC	CSASPTSYNIQYF
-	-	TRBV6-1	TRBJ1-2	TGTGCCAGCAGTGTCGGCCAATCCTCGAGAGGCTACACCTTC	CASSVGQSSRGYTF
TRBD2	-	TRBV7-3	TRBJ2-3	TGTGCCAGCAGCTTAGGACTAGTTCTTGGCACAGATACGCAGTATTTT	CASSLGLVLGTDTQYF
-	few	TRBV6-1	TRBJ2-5	TGTGCCAGCAGCCAAACACGTACGGAGACCCAGTACTTC	CASSQTRTETQYF
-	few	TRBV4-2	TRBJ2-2	TGTGCCAGCAGCCAAGCCCGGACAGCGAACACCGGGGAGCTGTTTTTT	CASSQARTANTGELFF
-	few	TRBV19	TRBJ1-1	TGTGCCAGTAGTATAGTCGGGTTATCTGAAGCTTTCTTT	CASSIVGLSEAFF
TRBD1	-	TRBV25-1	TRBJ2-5	TGTGCCAGCAGTGACCCTGGACAGGGTCGAGAGACCCAGTACTTC	CASSDPGQGRETQYF
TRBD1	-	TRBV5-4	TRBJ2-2	TGTGCCAGCAGCCCGGGACAGGGTGGGACCGGGGAGCTGTTTTTT	CASSPGQGGTGELFF
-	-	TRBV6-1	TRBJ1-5	TGTGCCAGCAGATCCGGGAGTCCCAATCAGCCCCAGCATTTT	CASRSGSPNQPQHF
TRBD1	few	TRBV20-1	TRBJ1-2	TGCAGTGCTGCCAGGACAGGGGGTAGTGGAATCTATGGCTACACCTTC	CSAARTGGSGIYGYTF
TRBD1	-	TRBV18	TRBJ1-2	TGTGCCAGCTCCCCCGGTCAGGGGGCCGACTATGGCTACACCTTC	CASSPGQGADYGYTF
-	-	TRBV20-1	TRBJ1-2	TGCAGTGCTAGAATACGGGGGTTCGAGGGCTACACCTTC	CSARIRGFEGYTF
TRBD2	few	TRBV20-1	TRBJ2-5	TGCAGTGCTAGAGGCGCTAGCGGGTACTACCAAGAGACCCAGTACTTC	CSARGASGYYQETQYF
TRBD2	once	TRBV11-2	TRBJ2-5	TGTGCCAGCAGCTTAGGAGCGGGACGACTAGCACCGTGGGAGACCCAGTACTTC	CASSLGAGRLAPWETQYF
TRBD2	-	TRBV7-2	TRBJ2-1	TGTGCCAGCAGCTTGGCTAGCGGGAGGGACAATGAGCAGTTCTTC	CASSLASGRDNEQFF
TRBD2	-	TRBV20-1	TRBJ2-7	TGCAGTGCTAGCGTTTGGGGACTAGCGGGAGACTACGAGCAGTACTTC	CSASVWGLAGDYEQYF
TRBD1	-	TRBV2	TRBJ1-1	TGTGCCAGCAGTGAGGAAGGGACAGGGTTTATGGCTGAAGCTTTCTTT	CASSEEGTGFMAEAFF
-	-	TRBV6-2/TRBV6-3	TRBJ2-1	TGTGCCAGCAGCCCGGCCCGAGGACGCAACAATGAGCAGTTCTTC	CASSPARGRNNEQFF
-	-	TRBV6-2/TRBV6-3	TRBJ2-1	TGTGCCAGCAGTTACGTAGGGTTGAATGAGCAGTTCTTC	CASSYVGLNEQFF
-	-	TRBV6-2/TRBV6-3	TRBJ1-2	TGTGCCAGCAGTGAGACGCATGGCTACACCTTC	CASSETHGYTF
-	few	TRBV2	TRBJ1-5	TGTGCCAGCAGTGAATTAGGTACGGTAGGCAATCAGCCCCAGCATTTT	CASSELGTVGNQPQHF
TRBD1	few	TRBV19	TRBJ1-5	TGTGCCAGTAGGGGGACAGGTGCACCCCATAGCAATCAGCCCCAGCATTTT	CASRGTGAPHSNQPQHF
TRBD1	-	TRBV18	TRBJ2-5	TGTGCCAGCTCACCACTTCGACAGGGCGAGACCCAGTACTTC	CASSPLRQGETQYF
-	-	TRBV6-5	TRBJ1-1	TGTGCCAGCAGTTACCGCATCACTGAAGCTTTCTTT	CASSYRITEAFF
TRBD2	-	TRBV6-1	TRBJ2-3	TGTGCCAGCCGAACTAGCGGGGTTCGGGATACGCAGTATTTT	CASRTSGVRDTQYF
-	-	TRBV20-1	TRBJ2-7	TGCAGTGCGGCTAACAGGGGAGGAGGCTACGAGCAGTACTTC	CSAANRGGGYEQYF
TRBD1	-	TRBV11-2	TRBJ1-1	TGTGCCAGCAGCTTAACGGGGACAGCCACTGAAGCTTTCTTT	CASSLTGTATEAFF
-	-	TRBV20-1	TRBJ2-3	TGCAGTGCTAGTAGGGCGGGCGGGGAGGTTACGCAGTATTTT	CSASRAGGEVTQYF
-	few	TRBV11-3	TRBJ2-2	TGTGCCAGCAGCTTTAGGACAGCGAACACCGGGGAGCTGTTTTTT	CASSFRTANTGELFF
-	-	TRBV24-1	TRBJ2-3	TGTGCCACCAGTGACCCAGGGGGGGCGGGAGATACGCAGTATTTT	CATSDPGGAGDTQYF